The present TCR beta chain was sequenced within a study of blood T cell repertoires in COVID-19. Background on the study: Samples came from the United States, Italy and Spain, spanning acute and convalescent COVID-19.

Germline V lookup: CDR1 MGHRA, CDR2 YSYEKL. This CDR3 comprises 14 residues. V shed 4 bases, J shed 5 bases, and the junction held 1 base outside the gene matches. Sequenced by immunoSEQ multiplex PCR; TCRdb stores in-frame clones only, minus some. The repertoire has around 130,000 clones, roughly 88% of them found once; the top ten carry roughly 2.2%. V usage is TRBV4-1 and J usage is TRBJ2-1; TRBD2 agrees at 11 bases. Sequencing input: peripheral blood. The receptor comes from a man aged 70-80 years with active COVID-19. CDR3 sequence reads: CASSPGLADNEQFF. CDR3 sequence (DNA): TGCGCCAGCAGCCCGGGACTAGCGGACAATGAGCAGTTCTTC.